This note documents a single T cell receptor beta chain sequence. V lost 5 bases and J lost 3, with 20 bases in between. Germline V gene data show CDR1 as SGHNT and CDR2 as YYREEE (reference sequence). CDR3 size: 16 residues. This specimen belongs to a study of control samples from healthy donors and cancer patients. TCRdb keeps only in-frame clones here, not all; method: immunoSEQ multiplex PCR. The sample has approximately 82,000 clones, 94% seen once. The chain combines TRBV5-4 with TRBJ1-2, with D possibly matching TRBD1 (5 bases). Sequencing input: blood. The TCR sequence derives from a woman aged 18 to 35 in good health. CDR3 region: CASRMGGKNTHYGYTF. The CDR3, as DNA: TGTGCCAGCAGGATGGGGGGTAAAAACACCCACTATGGCTACACCTTC.